Listed here are 14 T cell receptor beta chains from one sample, sequenced in a study of blood T cells in healthy people across ages. A second PCR, run for about 6 to 12 cycles, used a sample-barcoded 5' primer plus a J-beta primer mix. TCRdb ran MiXCR on the 5' RACE reads and lists one entry per CDR3 protein. The data contain about 800,000 distinct CDR3 sequences, 25% of them singletons. These data also featured in a second study, about T cells of mothers and their children.

Sequencing was performed on blood. The receptors stem from a boy aged 10-17 years in good health.

This clonotype showed up many times. The junction departs from germline at one end; a sequencing error may be responsible. The gene calls are TRBV4-3 and TRBJ2-7; TRBD1 matches 9 bases. This CDR3 contains 14 residues. In germline, CDR1 is LGHNA, CDR2 YSLEER. The CDR3 spells CASSPTGGSYEQYF. The CDR3 region has the DNA TGTGCCAGCTCACCCACAGGGGGCTCTTACGAGCAGTACTTC.

Concerning this clonotype itself: An end of the junction differs from the germline gene, which may be a read error. The chain has TRBV4-3 and TRBJ1-2, with 7 positions matching TRBD1. Germline V gives CDR1 LGHNA, CDR2 YSLEER. CDR3 length equals 16 residues. Written as DNA, the CDR3 is TGCGCCAGCGGCCAAGAAAGGGGGCGCGACATCTATGGCTACACCTTC. It codes for CASGQERGRDIYGYTF.

This clonotype was detected a few times. V is TRBV7-9 and J is TRBJ2-1, with D perhaps TRBD1 or TRBD2 (5 bases each). Trimming stripped 5 bases from V and 8 bases from J, with 13 bases between. The CDR3 totals 13 residues. Germline-derived CDR1 and CDR2 are SEHNR and FQNEAQ (reference sequence). CDR3 sequence reads: CASSHGTGDEQFF. CDR3 bases: TGTGCCAGCAGCCACGGGACCGGGGATGAGCAGTTCTTC.

This clonotype was detected a few times. This chain uses TRBV5-1 with TRBJ2-5; 8 positions match TRBD1. The DNA end is more similar to TRBJ2-7, so the J call may be wrong. The CDR3 is 14 amino acids. Germline V lookup: CDR1 SGHRS, CDR2 YFSETQ. The CDR3 coding sequence is TGCGCCAGCAGCAAGACAGGGGTACTCGGCGAGCAGTACTTC. Translation: CASSKTGVLGEQYF.

The gene calls are TRBV10-3 and TRBJ2-1; no definite D call. The CDR3 has 16 amino acids. V was shortened by 6 bases and J by 2 bases, with 17 bases between the two germline ends. Germline loops: CDR1 ENHRY, CDR2 SYGVKD. CDR3 sequence: CAISDLGGDTYNEQFF. The CDR3 DNA sequence: TGTGCCATCAGCGACCTCGGCGGAGACACCTACAATGAGCAGTTCTTC.

In this sample, this clonotype turned up a few times. V usage is TRBV20-1 and J usage is TRBJ1-2; the match to TRBD1 covers 10 bases. From germline, CDR1 is DFQATT and CDR2 SNEGSKA (reference sequence). V lost 3 bases and J lost 8; bases outside the gene matches: 6. The CDR3 runs 13 residues. CDR3 DNA: TGCAGTGCTAGGGGACAGGGGATAGGGGGCTACACCTTC. It translates to CSARGQGIGGYTF.

This rearrangement joins TRBV14 to TRBJ2-3, with D unresolved. Between the trimmed V and J ends, which lost 4 bases and 3 bases, there was a span of 8 bases. CDR1 SGHDN and CDR2 FVKESK come from the germline V gene. CDR3 size: 13 residues. CDR3: CASSPLWTDTQYF. The CDR3, as DNA: TGTGCCAGCAGCCCGTTATGGACAGATACGCAGTATTTT.

This clonotype appeared a few times. This chain joins TRBV6-1 and TRBJ1-4; no firm D call. V lost 7 bases and J lost 6, with 18 bases in between. Germline CDR1 reads MNHNS; CDR2 reads SASEGT. The CDR3 contains 15 residues. The chain's CDR3 is CASMDRRTGDEKLFF. The CDR3 DNA reads TGTGCCAGCATGGATAGACGGACGGGCGATGAAAAACTGTTTTTT.

This clonotype appeared many times. The chain uses TRBV29-1 and TRBJ2-5; D may be TRBD1 (6 bases). Germline V CDR1 and CDR2: SQVTM, ANQGSEA. The CDR3 is 15 residues long. Trimming removed 5 bases from V and 2 bases from J, with 18 bases in between. The CDR3 DNA reads TGCAGCGTTAGCCTACGGACAGCCATTCAAGAGACCCAGTACTTC. Translated, it gives CSVSLRTAIQETQYF.

J is TRBJ2-3 and V is TRBV7-2; 10 bases line up with TRBD2. This CDR3 is built from 17 residues. Germline values: CDR1 SGHTA, CDR2 FQGNSA. Trimming at V came to 5 bases and at J to 1 base, leaving 9 bases not matched to a gene. DNA for the CDR3: TGTGCCAGCAGCAGCACCCTAGCGGGGGCCGGCACAGATACGCAGTATTTT. Protein product: CASSSTLAGAGTDTQYF.

The V gene is TRBV24-1, the J gene TRBJ2-5, with 9 nucleotides matching TRBD1. The ends lost 4 bases at V and 1 base at J; junction bases unmatched: 6. CDR3 size: 16 residues. CDR1 KGHDR and CDR2 SFDVKD come from the germline V gene. The CDR3: CATSESGTGSQETQYF. The CDR3 DNA reads TGTGCCACCAGTGAGTCCGGGACAGGGAGCCAAGAGACCCAGTACTTC.

Remarks on this clonotype: A read error may produce the germline difference seen at one junction end. CDR3 residues: CARSLSARRIYGYTF. The CDR3 DNA reads TGTGCCCGCAGCTTGTCAGCCCGGCGAATATATGGCTACACCTTC. This rearrangement joins TRBV5-6 to TRBJ1-2; the D is unclear. Germline values: CDR1 SGHDT, CDR2 YYEEEE. The CDR3 has 15 amino acids.

This clonotype was detected a few times. This chain uses TRBV7-9 with TRBJ2-5; D ambiguous. Germline CDR1 is SEHNR and CDR2 is FQNEAQ (reference sequence). CDR3 length equals 15 residues. The ends were cut back, 3 bases at V and 3 bases at J, with 14 bases in the middle. Here the CDR3 reads CASSLTGSVEETQYF. The CDR3, as DNA: TGTGCCAGCAGCTTGACCGGGTCCGTTGAAGAGACCCAGTACTTC.

This chain links TRBV6-2 or TRBV6-3 with TRBJ2-3; D unresolved. The length of the CDR3 is 13 residues. The germline CDR1 and CDR2 sequences are MNHEY and SVGEGT. V lost 8 bases and J 4 bases, leaving 13 bases between the germline ends. Here the CDR3 reads CASGIGIADTQYF. CDR3 nucleotide sequence: TGTGCCAGCGGAATAGGGATCGCAGATACGCAGTATTTT.